The clone carrying this TCR beta chain showed up just a few times. Its specificity is unknown. The data were obtained in a study of T cells after yellow fever vaccination. This CDR3 has 13 residues. V shed 2 bases and J shed 7 bases, with 12 bases lying between them. Germline V gene lookup returns CDR1 SGDLS and CDR2 YYNGEE. Study results and caveats: Post-booster reappearance was seen for most primary-vaccination clones (around 96% CD4, roughly 91% CD8).

The authors made TCR cDNA by 5'RACE template switching, adding a universal primer site and UMIs. TCRdb ran MiXCR on the 5' RACE reads and lists one entry per CDR3 protein. This table holds some 320,000 distinct CDR3 sequences, around 11% found once. The V call is TRBV9, the J call TRBJ1-2; the D gene is possibly TRBD1 (5 bases). Specimen: CD4+ T cells sorted from PBMCs, collected 45 days after the yellow fever booster vaccination. This TCR was sampled from a man younger than 35 who received the YFV17D yellow fever vaccine. CDR3 coding DNA: TGTGCCAGCAGCGTGACCCAGGGAAGTGGCTACACCTTC. This sequence encodes CASSVTQGSGYTF.